What follows is one T cell receptor beta chain and its context. Original processing notes: Estimated nucleated cell counts came from reference gene primer amplification. The assay was immunoSEQ multiplex PCR, and TCRdb's table has in-frame clones only and misses some. For V, J and clone size, that table is used; D and trimming come from the DNA. The data show over 95,000 clones, 70% to 90% seen once. This entry is derived from a study of blood T cell repertoires in COVID-19. Study-level background: The United States, Italy and Spain supplied acute and convalescent COVID-19 samples. The cDNA or gDNA used as material had been derived from T cells, B-cell-depleted T cells, or PBMCs.

Looked up from germline, CDR1 is SGHNT and CDR2 is YYREEE (reference sequence). V was cut by 3 bases and J by 2 bases, with 14 bases left in between. CDR3 length: 15 amino acids. The J gene is TRBJ1-2, the V gene TRBV5-4, with a possible D match to TRBD1 (6 bases). Sample: peripheral blood. This sequence was found in a man between 40 and 49 years old with acute or convalescent COVID-19. The CDR3 is CASSWGRGTNYGYTF. The CDR3 bases are TGTGCCAGCAGCTGGGGGCGGGGGACCAACTATGGCTACACCTTC.